Following are 5 T cell receptor beta chains from one sample sequenced in a study of blood T cell repertoires in COVID-19. The data were produced by immunoSEQ multiplex PCR, yet TCRdb's version contains in-frame clones alone and is incomplete. The sample carries over 120,000 clones, 70% to 80% recorded once. Input material: peripheral blood. All receptors derive from a woman aged 45-65 years with active or convalescent COVID-19.

This clone was counted a few times. The chain joins TRBV28 to TRBJ2-7; 8 bases agree with TRBD2. Germline lookup yields CDR1 MDHEN and CDR2 SYDVKM. The junction had 15 bases not matched to a gene; V was cut back by 6 bases and J by 2 bases. The CDR3 loop spans 17 amino acids. The CDR3 reads CASSGTSLAVITYEQYF. The CDR3, as DNA: TGTGCCAGCAGCGGAACATCACTAGCGGTTATAACCTACGAGCAGTACTTC.

The genes are TRBV5-1 and TRBJ2-1; 7 nucleotides align to TRBD2. V shed 3 bases, J shed 8 bases, and the junction held 5 bases outside the gene matches. Looked up from germline, CDR1 is SGHRS and CDR2 is YFSETQ. This CDR3 is 13 amino acids long. The CDR3 DNA reads TGCGCCAGCAGCTCAGCTAGCGGCTATGAGCAGTTCTTC. Protein product: CASSSASGYEQFF.

V is TRBV5-1 and J is TRBJ2-5; no firm D call. The germline V and J ends were trimmed by 1 base and 2 bases, with 9 bases remaining between them. This CDR3 region has 14 residues. Germline V gene sequence: CDR1 SGHRS, CDR2 YFSETQ. CDR3 DNA: TGCGCCAGCAGCTTGAGAGGAACTCAAGAGACCCAGTACTTC. Amino acids: CASSLRGTQETQYF. Based on the CDR3 plus reference TRBV5-1 and TRBJ2-5, the full variable domain is KAGVTQTPRYLIKTRGQQVTLSCSPISGHRSVSWYQQTPGQGLQFLFEYFSETQRNKGNFPGRFSGRQFSNSRSEMNVSTLELGDSALYLCASSLRGTQETQYFGPGTRLLVL.

This clone was found once. The chain employs TRBV6-5 and TRBJ1-6, with a possible D match to TRBD1 (5 bases). The germline V gene encodes CDR1 MNHEY and CDR2 SVGAGI. This CDR3 region has 13 residues. With 8 bases removed from V and 8 bases from J, the gap between germline ends came to 13 bases. Written as DNA, the CDR3 is TGTGCCAGCGGGTGGGCGGGGGATTCACCCCTCCACTTT. Protein product: CASGWAGDSPLHF.

The chain employs TRBV10-3 and TRBJ2-1, with 7 bases fitting TRBD1. Germline loops: CDR1 ENHRY, CDR2 SYGVKD. The V and J ends lost 10 bases and 9 bases, in that order; junction bases with no gene match: 21. This CDR3 has 16 residues. The CDR3 DNA is TGTGCCACCGAGCAGGGGGTTCCCCCAGGAAGGGGTGAGCAGTTCTTC. Its translation is CATEQGVPPGRGEQFF.